Presented here are 27 T cell receptor beta chains from one specimen sequenced in a study of blood T cell repertoires in COVID-19 (dated by TCRdb to 2018 to 2021). Receptor amplification or capture employed the immunoSEQ multiplex PCR assay. In its TCRdb copy, this immuneACCESS table keeps in-frame sequences only and misses some clones. Where compared with another copy, unresolved V genes explain less than half of these, and the others have no known cause. The sample table lists about 57,000 clones, approximately 86% of them with a count of one. Together, the top ten hold 20% to 25% of the sample. Sequences were obtained from peripheral blood. Every receptor here comes from an elderly woman with COVID-19, enrolled during active disease.

The chain joins TRBV11-2 to TRBJ2-5, with 8 bases lining up with TRBD2. V lost 3 bases and J lost 7; bases outside the gene matches: 13. Germline V gene lookup returns CDR1 SGHAT and CDR2 FQNNGV. CDR3 size: 16 residues. The CDR3 loop reads CASSFGSLGTRGTQYF. Written as DNA, the CDR3 is TGTGCCAGCAGCTTCGGCTCCCTCGGGACTAGAGGGACCCAGTACTTC.

This chain uses TRBV18 with TRBJ2-3; 8 bases fit TRBD1. The CDR3 runs 16 residues. Germline CDR1 KGHSH, CDR2 LQKENI. Trimming at V came to 4 bases and at J to 0 bases, leaving 6 bases not matched to a gene. This CDR3 is CASSHDRDRSTDTQYF. The CDR3 coding sequence is TGTGCCAGCTCACACGACCGGGACAGGAGCACAGATACGCAGTATTTT.

V and J are TRBV19 and TRBJ1-5; D unclear. CDR3 length: 14 amino acids. The V end was cut by 1 base, the J end by 4 bases, with 8 bases between. Germline-derived CDR1 and CDR2 are LNHDA and SQIVND (reference sequence). The CDR3 loop reads CASSIGSFNQPQHF. DNA for the CDR3: TGTGCCAGTAGTATAGGCAGTTTTAATCAGCCCCAGCATTTT.

This clone was seen only once. The chain has TRBV7-6 and TRBJ1-1; a weak D match, TRBD1 (6 bases). Germline V gives CDR1 SGHVS, CDR2 FNYEAQ. With 5 bases removed from V and 7 bases from J, the gap between germline ends came to 17 bases. This CDR3 spans 14 amino acids. CDR3 loop: CASSSTGMMVEAFF. The CDR3 DNA follows: TGTGCCAGCAGCAGTACAGGGATGATGGTTGAAGCTTTCTTT.

The rearrangement joins TRBV9 to TRBJ2-3, with 7 nucleotides matching TRBD1. Germline V gene lookup returns CDR1 SGDLS and CDR2 YYNGEE. The CDR3 spans 17 residues. J was trimmed by 2 bases and V by 4 bases; bases with no gene match: 13. This CDR3 is CASSYTGTAHPTDTQYF. CDR3 nucleotide sequence: TGTGCCAGCAGCTACACTGGGACAGCCCATCCCACAGATACGCAGTATTTT.

This clone was picked up one time. The genes are TRBV7-8 and TRBJ2-7; D is perhaps TRBD1 (7 bases). This CDR3 is built from 13 residues. Looked up from germline, CDR1 is SGHVS and CDR2 is FQNEAQ. V was trimmed by 5 bases and J by 2 bases, leaving 10 bases between them. The CDR3 nucleotides read TGTGCCAGCAGCGCGGGACAGACCTACGAGCAGTACTTC. Translation: CASSAGQTYEQYF.

This chain links TRBV5-1 with TRBJ2-7, with 7 positions matching TRBD2. Trimming removed 0 bases from V and 2 bases from J; junction bases left unmatched: 14. The CDR3 is 18 amino acids. The germline CDR1 and CDR2 sequences are SGHRS and YFSETQ. CDR3 sequence (DNA): TGCGCCAGCAGCTTGGAGCCTGCGAGGCGGGGGAGACCCTACGAGCAGTACTTC. Its translation is CASSLEPARRGRPYEQYF.

The rearrangement links TRBV27 to TRBJ2-6; D gene ambiguous. Between the trimmed V and J ends, which lost 6 bases and 2 bases, there was a span of 5 bases. The CDR3 is made up of 13 amino acids. Germline V gene data show CDR1 as MNHEY and CDR2 as SMNVEV (reference sequence). Here the CDR3 reads CASRQAGANVLTF. For the CDR3, the DNA is TGTGCCAGCAGGCAGGCTGGGGCCAACGTCCTGACTTTC.

The CDR3 nucleotides read TGTGCCAGCAGCTCGCGACAGGGCGCGAACACCGGGGAGCTGTTTTTT. Residues: CASSSRQGANTGELFF. This chain links TRBV7-2 with TRBJ2-2, with 7 bases matching TRBD1. Germline V gene lookup returns CDR1 SGHTA and CDR2 FQGNSA. V was pared by 4 bases and J by 0 bases, with 5 bases of the junction left unmatched. The CDR3 consists of 16 residues.

The sample holds one count of this clone. This chain joins TRBV2 and TRBJ2-5; D might be TRBD2 (5 bases). V dropped 0 bases and J dropped 5 bases, with 10 bases sitting between them. In germline, CDR1 is SNHLY, CDR2 FYNNEI. This CDR3 has 14 residues. This CDR3 is CASSEATPGETQYF. The DNA of the CDR3 is TGTGCCAGCAGTGAAGCTACCCCGGGGGAGACCCAGTACTTC.

The chain is built from TRBV6-1 and TRBJ1-5; possible D gene TRBD1, 5 bases. V was shortened by 3 bases and J by 4 bases, with 7 bases between the two germline ends. Germline assignment: CDR1 MNHNS and CDR2 SASEGT. The length of the CDR3 is 13 residues. The CDR3 DNA reads as TGTGCCAGCAGTGAGACAGAGAATCAGCCCCAGCATTTT. This codes for CASSETENQPQHF.

The genes are TRBV30 and TRBJ2-3; D is unresolved. With 2 bases removed from V and 4 bases from J, the gap between germline ends came to 7 bases. Germline assignment: CDR1 GTSNPN and CDR2 SVGIG (reference sequence). The CDR3 is 12 amino acids. CDR3 residues: CAWSPGPDTQYF. CDR3 in DNA: TGTGCCTGGAGTCCTGGGCCAGATACGCAGTATTTT.

The chain links TRBV2 to TRBJ1-1; 12 bases line up with TRBD1. This CDR3 contains 15 residues. Looked up from germline, CDR1 is SNHLY and CDR2 is FYNNEI. After removal of 9 bases from V and 1 base from J, the junction contained 6 bases not matched to a gene. The chain's CDR3 is CASTGTGGPNTEAFF. In nucleotides, the CDR3 is TGTGCCAGTACCGGGACAGGGGGCCCGAACACTGAAGCTTTCTTT.

This chain connects TRBV19 to TRBJ1-1; TRBD1 aligns across 7 bases. The CDR3 extends over 12 amino acids. V lost 6 bases, J lost 4 bases, and 2 bases stayed unmatched. Germline CDR1 LNHDA, CDR2 SQIVND (reference sequence). The CDR3 spells CASSPGGTEAFF. Here the CDR3 DNA reads TGTGCCAGTAGCCCAGGGGGCACTGAAGCTTTCTTT.

This chain links TRBV19 with TRBJ1-4, with a possible D match to TRBD1 (6 bases). V lost 3 bases to trimming and J lost 6 bases, with 8 bases between them. In germline, CDR1 is LNHDA, CDR2 SQIVND (reference sequence). The CDR3 runs 13 residues. CDR3 bases: TGTGCCAGTAGTATCACAGGGTATGAAAAACTGTTTTTT. This sequence encodes CASSITGYEKLFF. The entire variable domain, with the rest obtained from reference TRBV19 and TRBJ1-4, is as follows: DGGITQSPKYLFRKEGQNVTLSCEQNLNHDAMYWYRQDPGQGLRLIYYSQIVNDFQKGDIAEGYSVSREKKESFPLTVTSAQKNPTAFYLCASSITGYEKLFFGSGTQLSVL.

The chain couples TRBV2 to TRBJ1-5; TRBD1 matches 9 bases. V was pared by 4 bases and J by 5 bases, with 0 bases of the junction left unmatched. Germline V gene data show CDR1 as SNHLY and CDR2 as FYNNEI. The CDR3 length is 13 residues. CDR3 coding DNA: TGTGCCAGCAGTGGACAGGGGGATCAGCCCCAGCATTTT. Its translation is CASSGQGDQPQHF.

The chain carries TRBV27 and TRBJ1-2, with 12 positions matching TRBD1. The V gene's germline CDR1 is MNHEY and CDR2 SMNVEV (reference sequence). Unmatched junction bases numbered 9, after V lost 3 bases and J lost 7 bases. This CDR3 region has 16 residues. CDR3 loop: CASSFSPGTGGVGYTF. The DNA of the CDR3 is TGTGCCAGCAGTTTCTCTCCCGGGACAGGGGGCGTTGGCTACACCTTC.

This sequence joins TRBV18 and TRBJ1-2; TRBD1 might be the D (5 bases). CDR3 length equals 16 residues. Trimming shortened V by 3 bases and J by 0 bases, and 14 bases separated the two germline ends. Germline values: CDR1 KGHSH, CDR2 LQKENI. The CDR3 DNA reads TGTGCCAGCTCACCCAAAGGGGCTGGAGCTAACTATGGCTACACCTTC. This gives the protein CASSPKGAGANYGYTF.

This clone appeared a few times. The chain combines TRBV7-3 with TRBJ2-1, with D hard to call. The germline gives CDR1 SGHTA, CDR2 FQGTGA. This CDR3 region has 13 residues. With 1 base removed from V and 10 bases from J, the gap between germline ends came to 11 bases. CDR3 sequence: CASSLKASAEQFF. In nucleotides, the CDR3 is TGTGCCAGCAGCTTAAAGGCGAGCGCCGAGCAGTTCTTC. Together with reference TRBV7-3 and TRBJ2-1, the CDR3 gives the full variable domain: GAGVSQTPSNKVTEKGKYVELRCDPISGHTALYWYRQSLGQGPEFLIYFQGTGAADDSGLPNDRFFAVRPEGSVSTLKIQRTERGDSAVYLCASSLKASAEQFFGPGTRLTVL.

This chain uses TRBV7-3 with TRBJ2-3; TRBD2 aligns across 8 bases. Germline loops: CDR1 SGHTA, CDR2 FQGTGA. Trimming took 1 base from V and 2 from J; bases not matched to a gene: 5. The CDR3 spans 16 residues. The CDR3 reads CASSLSSGGYTDTQYF. The CDR3 coding sequence is TGTGCCAGCAGCTTAAGCTCGGGGGGGTACACAGATACGCAGTATTTT.

This sequence joins TRBV5-1 and TRBJ2-5; 7 bases align to TRBD1. Germline V gene sequence: CDR1 SGHRS, CDR2 YFSETQ. CDR3 length equals 15 residues. Trimming at V came to 4 bases and at J to 1 base, leaving 7 bases not matched to a gene. CDR3 in amino acids: CASSLIGQAQETQYF. CDR3 bases: TGCGCCAGCAGCCTAATAGGACAGGCCCAAGAGACCCAGTACTTC.

The V and J genes are TRBV5-4 and TRBJ1-2, with D unclear. The CDR3 loop spans 14 amino acids. The germline CDR1 and CDR2 sequences are SGHNT and YYREEE (reference sequence). Trimming stripped 0 bases from V and 7 bases from J, with 13 bases between. Here the CDR3 DNA reads TGTGCCAGCAGCTTGGAAGGAGGGATTGGTGGCTACACCTTC. Translation: CASSLEGGIGGYTF.

The J gene is TRBJ2-1, the V gene TRBV10-3; TRBD1 might be the D (6 bases). V was cut by 10 bases and J by 8 bases, with 21 bases left in between. Germline CDR1 reads ENHRY; CDR2 reads SYGVKD. The CDR3 contains 14 residues. The CDR3 here is CATVGPGGHDEQFF. The DNA for the CDR3 is TGTGCCACCGTCGGACCTGGGGGACATGATGAGCAGTTCTTC.

The V and J genes are TRBV6-5 and TRBJ1-1; no definite D call. With 6 bases removed from V and 1 base from J, the gap between germline ends came to 9 bases. CDR3 length equals 13 residues. Germline CDR1 and CDR2: MNHEY and SVGAGI. The CDR3 sequence: CASSQTRNTEAFF. As DNA, the CDR3 is TGTGCCAGCAGCCAGACAAGGAACACTGAAGCTTTCTTT.

The V and J genes are TRBV5-1 and TRBJ2-3; possibly TRBD2 for D (6 bases). Germline CDR1 reads SGHRS; CDR2 reads YFSETQ. The CDR3 consists of 15 residues. The V end was cut by 4 bases, the J end by 0 bases, with 12 bases between. This chain's CDR3 is CASSPPGTSTDTQYF. DNA for the CDR3: TGCGCCAGCAGCCCCCCCGGGACTAGCACAGATACGCAGTATTTT.

The rearrangement links TRBV15 to TRBJ2-7; D is possibly TRBD2 (7 bases). Trimming stripped 1 base from V and 3 bases from J, with 13 bases between. Germline assignment: CDR1 LNHNV and CDR2 YYDKDF (reference sequence). The CDR3 covers 15 residues. The CDR3 sequence is CATSRARGPGYEQYF. CDR3 DNA: TGTGCCACCAGCAGAGCGCGGGGGCCGGGCTACGAGCAGTACTTC.

V is TRBV19 and J is TRBJ2-1; D may be TRBD1 (5 bases). The length of the CDR3 is 12 residues. Germline CDR1 LNHDA, CDR2 SQIVND (reference sequence). The V end lost 6 bases, the J end lost 4 bases, and 7 bases lay between the germline ends. The CDR3, as DNA: TGTGCCAGTAGCCAGGGTTACAATGAGCAGTTCTTC. As protein: CASSQGYNEQFF. The full variable domain, in which reference TRBV19 and TRBJ2-1 provide the parts outside the CDR3, is DGGITQSPKYLFRKEGQNVTLSCEQNLNHDAMYWYRQDPGQGLRLIYYSQIVNDFQKGDIAEGYSVSREKKESFPLTVTSAQKNPTAFYLCASSQGYNEQFFGPGTRLTVL.